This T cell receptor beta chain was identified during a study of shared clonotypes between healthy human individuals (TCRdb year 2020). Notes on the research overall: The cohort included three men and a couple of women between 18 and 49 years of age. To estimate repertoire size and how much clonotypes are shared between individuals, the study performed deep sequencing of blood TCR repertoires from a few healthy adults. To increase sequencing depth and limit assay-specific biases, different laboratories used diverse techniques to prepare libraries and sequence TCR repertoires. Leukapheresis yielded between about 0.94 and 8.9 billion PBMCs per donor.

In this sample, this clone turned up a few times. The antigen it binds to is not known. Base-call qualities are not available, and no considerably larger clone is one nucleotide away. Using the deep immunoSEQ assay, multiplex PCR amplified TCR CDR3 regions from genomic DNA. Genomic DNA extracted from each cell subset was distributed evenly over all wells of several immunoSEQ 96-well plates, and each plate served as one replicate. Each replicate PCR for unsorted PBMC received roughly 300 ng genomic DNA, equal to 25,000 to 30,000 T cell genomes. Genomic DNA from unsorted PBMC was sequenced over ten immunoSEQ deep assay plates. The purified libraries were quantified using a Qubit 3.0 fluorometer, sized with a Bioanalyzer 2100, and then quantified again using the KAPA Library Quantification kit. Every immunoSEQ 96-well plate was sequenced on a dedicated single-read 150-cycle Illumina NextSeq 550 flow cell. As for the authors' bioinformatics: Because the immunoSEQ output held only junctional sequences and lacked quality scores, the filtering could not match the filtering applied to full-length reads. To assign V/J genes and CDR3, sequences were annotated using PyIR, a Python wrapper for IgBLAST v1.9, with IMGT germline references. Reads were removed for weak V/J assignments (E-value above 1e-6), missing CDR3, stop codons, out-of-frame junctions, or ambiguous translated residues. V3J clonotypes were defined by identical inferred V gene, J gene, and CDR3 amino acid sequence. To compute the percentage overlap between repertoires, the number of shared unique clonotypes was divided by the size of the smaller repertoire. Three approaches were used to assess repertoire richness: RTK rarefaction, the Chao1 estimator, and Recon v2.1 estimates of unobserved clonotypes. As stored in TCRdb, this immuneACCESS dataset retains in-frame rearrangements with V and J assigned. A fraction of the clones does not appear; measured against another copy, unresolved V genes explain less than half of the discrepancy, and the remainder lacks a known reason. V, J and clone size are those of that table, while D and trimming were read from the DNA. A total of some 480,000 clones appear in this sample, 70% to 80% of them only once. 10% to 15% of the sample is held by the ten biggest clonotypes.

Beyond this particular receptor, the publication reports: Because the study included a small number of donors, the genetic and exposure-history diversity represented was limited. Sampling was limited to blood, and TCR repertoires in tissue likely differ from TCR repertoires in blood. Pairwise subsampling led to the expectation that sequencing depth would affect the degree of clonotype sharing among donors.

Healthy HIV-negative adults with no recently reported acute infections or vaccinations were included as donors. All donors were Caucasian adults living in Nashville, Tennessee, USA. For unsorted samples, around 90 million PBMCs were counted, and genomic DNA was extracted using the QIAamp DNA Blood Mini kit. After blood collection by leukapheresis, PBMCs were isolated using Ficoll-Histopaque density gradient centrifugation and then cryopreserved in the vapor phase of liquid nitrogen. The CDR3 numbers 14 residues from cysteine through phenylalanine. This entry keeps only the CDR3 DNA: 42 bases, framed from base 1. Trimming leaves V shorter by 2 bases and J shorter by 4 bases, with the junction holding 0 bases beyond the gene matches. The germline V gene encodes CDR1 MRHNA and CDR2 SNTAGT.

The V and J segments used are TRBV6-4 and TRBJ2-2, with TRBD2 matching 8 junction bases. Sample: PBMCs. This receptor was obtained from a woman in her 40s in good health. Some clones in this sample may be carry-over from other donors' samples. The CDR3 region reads CASSDGTSTGELFF. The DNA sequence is TGTGCCAGCAGTGACGGGACTAGCACCGGGGAGCTGTTTTTT.